Detailed here is one TCR beta chain. This sample was included in a study of blood T cell repertoires in COVID-19. Looking at the study overall: Material from acute and convalescent COVID-19 was sourced from the United States, Italy and Spain.

The length of the CDR3 is 17 residues. Germline values: CDR1 GTSNPN, CDR2 SVGIG (reference sequence). Trimming removed 2 bases from V and 2 bases from J; junction bases left unmatched: 7. Sequenced by immunoSEQ multiplex PCR; TCRdb stores in-frame clones only, minus some. The data hold 400,000 to 550,000 clones, with around 89% observed a single time. The sequence came from a woman aged 25 to 39 with acute or convalescent COVID-19. Sequenced input: peripheral blood. J is TRBJ2-6 and V is TRBV30; 9 bases line up with TRBD1. CDR3 amino acids: CAWSTGQGRTGANVLTF. The CDR3 DNA is TGTGCCTGGAGTACGGGACAGGGTCGCACTGGGGCCAACGTCCTGACTTTC.